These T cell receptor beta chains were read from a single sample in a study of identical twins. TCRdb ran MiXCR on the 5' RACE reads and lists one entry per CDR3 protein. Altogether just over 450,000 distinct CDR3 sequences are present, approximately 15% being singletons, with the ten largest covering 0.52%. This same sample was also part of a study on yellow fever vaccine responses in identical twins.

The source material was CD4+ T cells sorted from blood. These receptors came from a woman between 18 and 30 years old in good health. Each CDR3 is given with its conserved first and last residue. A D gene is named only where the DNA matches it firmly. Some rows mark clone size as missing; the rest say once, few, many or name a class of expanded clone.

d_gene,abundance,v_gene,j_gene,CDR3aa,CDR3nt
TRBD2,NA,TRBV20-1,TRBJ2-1,CSALSGTSAYNEQFF,TGCAGTGCTCTATCCGGGACTAGCGCCTACAATGAGCAGTTCTTC
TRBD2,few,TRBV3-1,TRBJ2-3,CASSTRGGGRTDTQYF,TGTGCCAGCAGTACACGCGGGGGGGGTCGCACAGATACGCAGTATTTT
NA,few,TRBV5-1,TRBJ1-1,CASSFHGPMNTEAFF,TGCGCCAGCAGCTTTCATGGGCCAATGAACACTGAAGCTTTCTTT
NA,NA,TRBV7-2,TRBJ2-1,CASIKQGGYYNEQFF,TGTGCCAGCATTAAACAGGGAGGTTACTACAATGAGCAGTTCTTC
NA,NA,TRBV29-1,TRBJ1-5,CSVRDSSAGNQPQHF,TGCAGCGTGCGGGATTCTTCGGCGGGGAATCAGCCCCAGCATTTT
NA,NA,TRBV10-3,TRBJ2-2,CAIRKDPNTGELFF,TGTGCCATCCGCAAGGACCCAAACACCGGGGAGCTGTTTTTT
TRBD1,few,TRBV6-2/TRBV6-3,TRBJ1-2,CASKTLWTGRDYGYTF,TGTGCCAGCAAAACACTATGGACAGGCCGCGACTATGGCTACACCTTC
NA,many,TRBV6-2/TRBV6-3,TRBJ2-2,CASSYSPTGELFF,TGTGCCAGCAGTTACTCTCCCACCGGGGAGCTGTTTTTT
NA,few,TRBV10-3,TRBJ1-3,CAISASGNTIYF,TGTGCCATTTCAGCCTCTGGAAACACCATATATTTT
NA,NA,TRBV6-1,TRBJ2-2,CASSIQRGTGELFF,TGTGCCAGCAGTATCCAGCGCGGAACCGGGGAGCTGTTTTTT
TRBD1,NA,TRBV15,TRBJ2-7,CATSSGGQGAREQYF,TGTGCCACCAGCAGTGGCGGACAGGGGGCTCGGGAGCAGTACTTC
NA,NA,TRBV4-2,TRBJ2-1,CASSPRLLGVGHEQFF,TGTGCCAGCAGCCCCAGACTACTCGGAGTGGGGCATGAGCAGTTCTTC
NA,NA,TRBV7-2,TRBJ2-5,CASSLGANLPETQYF,TGTGCCAGCAGCTTAGGGGCTAACCTACCGGAGACCCAGTACTTC
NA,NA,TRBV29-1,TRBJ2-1,CSVEVGGGPSGSEQFF,TGCAGCGTTGAAGTGGGGGGGGGGCCTAGTGGAAGTGAGCAGTTCTTC
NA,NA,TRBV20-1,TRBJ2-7,CSATQVVGPQGEQYF,TGCAGTGCCACACAGGTGGTGGGACCACAAGGCGAGCAGTACTTC
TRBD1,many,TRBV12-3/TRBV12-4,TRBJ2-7,CASSILQGYEQYF,TGTGCCAGCAGTATACTACAGGGGTACGAGCAGTACTTC
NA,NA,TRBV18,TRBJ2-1,CASSRGRVNEQFF,TGTGCCAGCTCACGGGGACGGGTCAATGAGCAGTTCTTC
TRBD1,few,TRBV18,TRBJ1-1,CASSQTRDSGINTEAFF,TGTGCCAGCTCACAGACTCGGGACAGCGGAATAAACACTGAAGCTTTCTTT
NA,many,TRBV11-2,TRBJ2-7,CASSLGRPGSYEQYF,TGTGCCAGCAGCTTAGGTCGGCCCGGCTCCTACGAGCAGTACTTC
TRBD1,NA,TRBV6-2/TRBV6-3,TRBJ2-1,CASSLGTGDYNEQFF,TGTGCCAGCAGTTTGGGGACAGGGGACTACAATGAGCAGTTCTTC
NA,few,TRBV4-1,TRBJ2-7,CASSQGSLGMAKNEQYF,TGCGCCAGCAGCCAAGGATCCCTCGGGATGGCTAAGAACGAGCAGTACTTC
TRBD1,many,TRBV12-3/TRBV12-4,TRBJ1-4,CASSWGQTATNEKLFF,TGTGCCAGCAGTTGGGGACAGACTGCAACTAATGAAAAACTGTTTTTT
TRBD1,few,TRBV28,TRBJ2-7,CASSYGDSSYEQYF,TGTGCCAGCAGCTATGGGGACAGTTCCTACGAGCAGTACTTC
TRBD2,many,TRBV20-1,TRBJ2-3,CSARDGLVSTQYF,TGCAGTGCTAGGGACGGACTAGTCTCTACGCAGTATTTT
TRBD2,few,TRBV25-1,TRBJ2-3,CASSASSGRLTDTQYF,TGTGCCAGCAGCGCATCTAGCGGGAGGCTCACAGATACGCAGTATTTT
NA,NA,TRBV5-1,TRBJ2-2,CASSWIAQNTGELFF,TGCGCCAGCAGCTGGATCGCGCAGAACACCGGGGAGCTGTTTTTT
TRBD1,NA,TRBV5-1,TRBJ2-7,CASGTGTGGESEQYF,TGCGCCAGCGGAACCGGGACAGGGGGCGAGTCCGAGCAGTACTTC
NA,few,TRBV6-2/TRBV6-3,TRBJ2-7,CASRSGSLYEQYF,TGTGCCAGCAGGAGTGGGAGCCTCTACGAGCAGTACTTC
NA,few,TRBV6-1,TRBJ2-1,CASSDQWNHAYNEQFF,TGTGCCAGCAGTGACCAGTGGAATCACGCCTACAATGAGCAGTTCTTC
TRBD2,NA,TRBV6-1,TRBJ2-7,CASSPPSGGSSYEQYF,TGTGCCAGCAGTCCCCCTAGCGGGGGTAGCTCCTACGAGCAGTACTTC
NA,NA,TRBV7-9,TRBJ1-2,CASSTERGSGNYGYTF,TGTGCCAGCAGCACCGAGAGGGGGAGTGGTAACTATGGCTACACCTTC
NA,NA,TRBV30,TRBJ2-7,CAWSLAGSSYEQYF,TGTGCCTGGAGTTTGGCGGGGAGCTCCTACGAGCAGTACTTC
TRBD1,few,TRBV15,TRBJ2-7,CATSTRLGTGNNEQYF,TGTGCCACCAGCACACGTTTAGGGACAGGGAACAACGAGCAGTACTTC
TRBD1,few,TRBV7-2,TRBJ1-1,CASSLRDRGRHTEAFF,TGTGCCAGCAGCCTGAGGGACAGGGGCCGTCACACTGAAGCTTTCTTT
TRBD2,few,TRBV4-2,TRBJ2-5,CASSQGSGGQETQYF,TGTGCCAGCAGCCAGGGGAGCGGGGGACAAGAGACCCAGTACTTC
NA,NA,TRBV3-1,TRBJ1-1,CASSQSDRLATEAFF,TGTGCCAGCAGCCAAAGCGACAGGTTGGCCACTGAAGCTTTCTTT
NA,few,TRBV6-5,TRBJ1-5,CASSLRDTQPQHF,TGTGCCAGCAGTTTGAGGGATACTCAGCCCCAGCATTTT
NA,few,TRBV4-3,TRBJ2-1,CASSPRGRDSYNEQFF,TGCGCCAGCAGCCCCCGTGGTCGGGACTCCTACAATGAGCAGTTCTTC
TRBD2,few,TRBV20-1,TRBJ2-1,CSARVGLASNEQFF,TGCAGTGCTAGAGTCGGACTAGCAAGCAATGAGCAGTTCTTC
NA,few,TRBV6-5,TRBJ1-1,CASSYSVRTEAFF,TGTGCCAGCAGTTACAGTGTCCGTACTGAAGCTTTCTTT
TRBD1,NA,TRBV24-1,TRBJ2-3,CATSDPAPRGQGGTDTQYF,TGTGCCACCAGTGACCCCGCCCCCAGGGGGCAAGGGGGCACAGATACGCAGTATTTT
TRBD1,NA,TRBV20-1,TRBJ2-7,CSARDYGQGLFEQYF,TGCAGTGCTAGAGATTACGGACAGGGGTTATTCGAGCAGTACTTC
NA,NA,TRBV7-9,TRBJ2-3,CASSALITDTQYF,TGTGCCAGCAGCGCCCTAATCACAGATACGCAGTATTTT
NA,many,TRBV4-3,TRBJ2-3,CASSVGETDTQYF,TGCGCCAGCAGCGTCGGGGAGACAGATACGCAGTATTTT
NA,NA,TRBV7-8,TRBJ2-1,CASSWNRPPIYNEQFF,TGTGCCAGCAGCTGGAACCGACCCCCGATTTACAATGAGCAGTTCTTC
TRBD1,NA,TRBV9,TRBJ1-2,CASSVTGQGNYGYTF,TGTGCCAGCAGCGTTACGGGACAGGGAAACTATGGCTACACCTTC
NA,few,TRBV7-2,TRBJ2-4,CASAGNSKNIQYF,TGTGCCAGCGCCGGAAATTCCAAAAACATTCAGTACTTC
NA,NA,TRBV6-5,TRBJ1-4,CASSYSRGSEKLFF,TGTGCCAGCAGTTATTCCAGGGGTAGTGAAAAACTGTTTTTT
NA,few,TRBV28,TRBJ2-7,CASSPGGPRTAAILYEQYF,TGTGCCAGCAGCCCCGGGGGCCCCCGGACAGCCGCTATTCTCTACGAGCAGTACTTC
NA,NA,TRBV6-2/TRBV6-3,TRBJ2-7,CASSYSKTDGDYEQYF,TGTGCCAGCAGTTACTCGAAGACAGATGGGGACTACGAGCAGTACTTC
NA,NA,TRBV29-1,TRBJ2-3,CSVEEGDSTDTQYF,TGCAGCGTCGAAGAGGGGGATAGCACAGATACGCAGTATTTT
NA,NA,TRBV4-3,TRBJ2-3,CASSQGLGDTQYF,TGCGCCAGCAGCCAAGGGCTAGGAGATACGCAGTATTTT
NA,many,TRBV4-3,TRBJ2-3,CASSQETSFVTDTQYF,TGCGCCAGCAGCCAAGAGACTAGTTTCGTCACAGATACGCAGTATTTT
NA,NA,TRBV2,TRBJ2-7,CASSARSSEQYF,TGTGCCAGCAGTGCCAGGTCCTCCGAGCAGTACTTC
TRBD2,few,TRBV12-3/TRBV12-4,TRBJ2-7,CASSHPRGGKYEQYF,TGTGCCAGCAGCCATCCGCGGGGGGGGAAATACGAGCAGTACTTC